This T cell receptor beta chain stems from a study of cytomegalovirus exposure and HLA in healthy donors. CDR3 length: 14 amino acids. Trimming shortened V by 5 bases and J by 5 bases, and 12 bases separated the two germline ends. Germline CDR1 is MNHEY and CDR2 is SMNVEV (reference sequence). A multiplex PCR was run with 60 Vbeta primers and 13 Jbeta primers. Sequenced by immunoSEQ multiplex PCR; TCRdb stores in-frame clones only, minus some. The table records some 99,000 clones, 74% of them present only once. Sequencing input: PBMCs. The sequence derives from a male donor in good health and CMV-seronegative. V and J are TRBV27 and TRBJ2-2, with a weak D call TRBD1 (6 bases). The CDR3 DNA is TGTGCCAGCAGTCCGCTAGGGGGTACCGGGGAGCTGTTTTTT. It codes for CASSPLGGTGELFF.